The T cell receptor (beta chain) under discussion was sequenced for a study of T cell responses to AZD1222 COVID-19 vaccine. Study conclusions and caveats: Dominant at 160-218 and 743-854, vaccine-associated CD4 TCRs also spanned spike.

A remark on this clone: Its specificity is not known.

With 6 bases clipped from V and 6 bases from J, the junction kept 7 bases outside the gene matches. Germline assignment: CDR1 WSHSY and CDR2 SAAADI. The CDR3 runs 13 residues. This table comes from immunoSEQ multiplex PCR, and its TCRdb copy is limited to in-frame clones, with some not included. The sample consists of around 25,000 clones, roughly 87% of them appearing once. The J gene is TRBJ1-2, the V gene TRBV10-2; 7 bases are shared with TRBD1. This sample comprised peripheral blood, obtained 28 days after the second AZD1222 dose. The clonotype was recovered from an adult who received the AZD1222 COVID-19 vaccine. The CDR3 nucleotides are TGCGCCAGCAGCGAGACAGGGTACGATGGCTACACCTTC. Translating gives CASSETGYDGYTF.